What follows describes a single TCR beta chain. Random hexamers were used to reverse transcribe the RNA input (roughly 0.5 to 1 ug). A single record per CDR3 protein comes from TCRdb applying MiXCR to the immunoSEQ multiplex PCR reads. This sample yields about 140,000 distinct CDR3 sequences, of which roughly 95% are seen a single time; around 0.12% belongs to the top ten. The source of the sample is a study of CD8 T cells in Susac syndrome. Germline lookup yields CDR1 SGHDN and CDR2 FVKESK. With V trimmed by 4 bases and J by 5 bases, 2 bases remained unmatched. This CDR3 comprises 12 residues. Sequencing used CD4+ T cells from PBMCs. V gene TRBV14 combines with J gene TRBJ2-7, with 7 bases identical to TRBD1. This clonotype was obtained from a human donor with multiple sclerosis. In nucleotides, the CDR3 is TGTGCCAGCAGCCGAGACAGGGACGAGCAGTACTTC. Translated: CASSRDRDEQYF.